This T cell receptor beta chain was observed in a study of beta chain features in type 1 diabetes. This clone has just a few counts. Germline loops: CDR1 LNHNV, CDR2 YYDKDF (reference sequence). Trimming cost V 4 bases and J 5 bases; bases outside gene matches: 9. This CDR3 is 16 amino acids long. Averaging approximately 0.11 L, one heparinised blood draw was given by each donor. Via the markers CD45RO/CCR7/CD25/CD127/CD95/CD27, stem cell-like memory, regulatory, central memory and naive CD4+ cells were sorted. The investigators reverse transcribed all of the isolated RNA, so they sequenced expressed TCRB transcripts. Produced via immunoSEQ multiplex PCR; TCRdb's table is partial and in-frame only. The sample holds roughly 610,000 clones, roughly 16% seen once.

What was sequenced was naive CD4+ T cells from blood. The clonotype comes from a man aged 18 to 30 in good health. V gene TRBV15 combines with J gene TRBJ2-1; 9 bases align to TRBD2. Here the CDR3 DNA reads TGTGCCACCAGCATAATAGCGGGAGCGCTGGACAATGAGCAGTTCTTC. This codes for CATSIIAGALDNEQFF.